This TCR beta chain comes out of a study of blood T cell repertoires in COVID-19. Turning to the study itself: The United States, Italy and Spain were the sources of the acute and convalescent COVID-19 samples. From T cells, B-cell-depleted T cells, or PBMCs came the material, which was cDNA or gDNA.

Germline CDR1 is SGHAT and CDR2 is FQNNGV. The CDR3 is 18 amino acids. J was trimmed by 5 bases and V by 5 bases; bases with no gene match: 19. Original data processing: From reference gene primer amplification, estimates of nucleated cell counts were derived. Method: immunoSEQ multiplex PCR; TCRdb's copy keeps in-frame clones and lacks some. V, J and clone size are taken as reported in that table, and D and trimming were inferred from the DNA itself. The table has over 140,000 clones, roughly 73% seen once; the top ten hold about 8.4%. The source material was peripheral blood. The sequence was collected from a woman between 45 and 65 years old with active or convalescent COVID-19. This sequence joins TRBV11-2 and TRBJ2-5, with TRBD2 matching over 8 bases. CDR3 DNA sequence: TGTGCCAGCAGCCACCCCAGGTTGGGGAGCGGGGGATGGGAGACCCAGTACTTC. Amino acid sequence: CASSHPRLGSGGWETQYF.